The T cell receptor beta chain under discussion was sequenced for a study of blood T cell repertoires in COVID-19. The CDR3 consists of 14 residues. V lost 6 bases and J lost 5; bases outside the gene matches: 6. Germline CDR1 MGHRA, CDR2 YSYEKL. TCRdb keeps only in-frame clones here, not all; method: immunoSEQ multiplex PCR. This table has around 120,000 clones, around 87% appearing once. V usage is TRBV4-1 and J usage is TRBJ1-1, with 10 positions matching TRBD1. The sequenced material came from peripheral blood. The receptor's source is a woman aged 60-70 years with COVID-19, enrolled during active disease. The DNA of the CDR3 is TGCGCCAGCAGTATCGACAGGGGGCTAACTGAAGCTTTCTTT. Its translation: CASSIDRGLTEAFF.